This TCR beta chain was sequenced for a study of cytomegalovirus exposure and HLA in healthy donors. Study-wide points: In a later analysis, at a false discovery rate of 0.05, approximately 18,000 TCR beta sequences were associated with HLA alleles. The authors listed 180 or so TCR beta chains as cytomegalovirus-associated.

Notes on this clone: Antigen: not known.

The CDR3 is made up of 14 amino acids. Per the germline V gene, CDR1 is SGHDT and CDR2 is YYEEEE. The V segment lost 4 bases and the J segment 4 bases; nucleotides outside the gene matches: 7. Primers included in the PCR were 60 Vbeta and 13 Jbeta primers. Assay used: immunoSEQ multiplex PCR; TCRdb lists only in-frame clones, some missing. The sample comprises 63,000 or so clones, around 76% of which are singletons, and approximately 21% rests with the top ten. The sample comprised PBMCs. The chain combines TRBV5-6 with TRBJ1-2; TRBD1 aligns across 7 bases. The receptor's source is a woman between 25 and 40 years old in good health and CMV-seropositive. This CDR3 reads CASSPDRAGYGYTF. CDR3 nucleotide sequence: TGTGCCAGCAGCCCCGACAGGGCGGGCTATGGCTACACCTTC.